This TCR beta chain was identified during a study of PD-1 blockade in classical Hodgkin lymphoma. Study-wide results and caveats: Baseline TCR diversity was reportedly lower in newly diagnosed patients than in healthy donors. It was reported as lower still in relapsed/refractory patients. Complete responders entered with baseline diversity on par with newly diagnosed patients, the results showed.

This CDR3 has 16 amino acids. J was trimmed by 0 bases and V by 2 bases; bases with no gene match: 6. Germline CDR1 is GTSNPN and CDR2 is SVGIG (reference sequence). Sequencing used immunoSEQ multiplex PCR; TCRdb keeps in-frame clones, though not all of them. The table includes almost 95,000 clones, about 83% detected once. Time point reported: cycle 4 day 1 (C4D1), after about 6 weeks of nivolumab. Every patient relapsed after autologous stem cell transplantation, and brentuximab vedotin exposure varied. Note on this clone: No antigen is known for it.

This receptor was identified in a human donor with classical Hodgkin lymphoma. This specimen consisted of peripheral blood mononuclear cells (PBMCs), obtained before the fourth cycle of nivolumab. The chain has TRBV30 and TRBJ2-7; 11 bases agree with TRBD2. The chain's CDR3 is CAWSLGTSGVSYEQYF. The CDR3 bases are TGTGCCTGGAGTCTAGGGACTAGCGGCGTCTCCTACGAGCAGTACTTC.